Sequencing of this TCR beta chain was carried out in a study of cytomegalovirus exposure and HLA in healthy donors. The wider study: From some 180 million T cells, an earlier analysis saw 100 million to 140 million unique TCR beta sequences. Counted in an early data release were about 80 million unique TCRs from HLA-typed donors.

Germline lookup yields CDR1 LNHDA and CDR2 SQIVND (reference sequence). The ends were cut back, 2 bases at V and 5 bases at J, with 22 bases in the middle. CDR3 size: 18 residues. In this sample, this clone turned up a few times. Its antigen is still unknown. The PCR had 60 Vbeta and 13 Jbeta primers. The data were produced by immunoSEQ multiplex PCR, yet TCRdb's version contains in-frame clones alone and is incomplete. The table records fewer than 200,000 clones, around 86% of them present only once. Study findings and constraints: Based on reports, TCR beta sequences accurately predicted HLA-A and HLA-B alleles for most subjects.

The material sequenced was PBMCs. The rearrangement uses TRBV19 and TRBJ1-5, with D unclear. This sequence was found in a girl between 2 and 10 years old in good health and CMV-seropositive. Written as DNA, the CDR3 is TGTGCCAGTAGTATACGAGCAACCGCAATCCCGGGTCATCAGCCCCAGCATTTT. Translated: CASSIRATAIPGHQPQHF.